Following are 25 T cell receptor beta chains from one sample sequenced in a study of blood T cell repertoires in COVID-19. Only in-frame clones appear in the TCRdb table, and some are missing; sequencing was by immunoSEQ multiplex PCR. The sample yields 150,000 or so clones, around 79% seen once. The sample was peripheral blood. The origin of the receptors is a woman aged 55-69 years with COVID-19, enrolled during active disease.

The chain uses TRBV5-4 and TRBJ2-7, with 9 nucleotides matching TRBD2. Germline V lookup: CDR1 SGHNT, CDR2 YYREEE (reference sequence). This CDR3 spans 17 amino acids. V was clipped by 0 bases and J by 2 bases; unmatched bases: 9. The CDR3 loop is CASSLGAAGGPPYEQYF. DNA of the CDR3: TGTGCCAGCAGCTTGGGGGCTGCGGGAGGGCCGCCCTACGAGCAGTACTTC.

The chain recombines TRBV7-9 with TRBJ2-1, with 10 bases identical to TRBD2. This CDR3 region has 16 residues. The J segment lost 8 bases and the V segment lost 2 bases, leaving 9 bases of the junction unmatched. Germline V gene sequence: CDR1 SEHNR, CDR2 FQNEAQ (reference sequence). Written as DNA, the CDR3 is TGTGCCAGCAGCTTATTCGCAGCGGGAGGGTCGGATGAGCAGTTCTTC. This codes for CASSLFAAGGSDEQFF. Supplemented by reference TRBV7-9 and TRBJ2-1, the full variable domain reads DTGVSQNPRHKITKRGQNVTFRCDPISEHNRLYWYRQTLGQGPEFLTYFQNEAQLEKSRLLSDRFSAERPKGSFSTLEIQRTEQGDSAMYLCASSLFAAGGSDEQFFGPGTRLTVL.

V and J are TRBV3-1 (or the pseudogene TRBV3-2) and TRBJ1-5; D gene unclear. The ends were cut back, 2 bases at V and 4 bases at J, with 24 bases in the middle. The CDR3 totals 19 residues. Germline-derived CDR1 and CDR2 are LGHDT and YNNKEL (reference sequence). The CDR3 reads CASSQNIPSRGGGNQPQHF. The CDR3 nucleotides are TGTGCCAGCAGCCAAAATATCCCGTCTCGAGGTGGAGGGAATCAGCCCCAGCATTTT.

This clone appeared once. CDR3 protein: CASSLAGGATEAFF. Written as DNA, the CDR3 is TGTGCCAGCAGCTTAGCAGGGGGGGCCACTGAAGCTTTCTTT. This sequence joins TRBV7-9 and TRBJ1-1, with a tentative D call TRBD1 (6 bases). V lost 0 bases and J 4 bases, leaving 9 bases between the germline ends. The CDR3 totals 14 residues. The germline V gene encodes CDR1 SEHNR and CDR2 FQNEAQ (reference sequence). The full variable domain, rest sourced from reference TRBV7-9 and TRBJ1-1, is DTGVSQNPRHKITKRGQNVTFRCDPISEHNRLYWYRQTLGQGPEFLTYFQNEAQLEKSRLLSDRFSAERPKGSFSTLEIQRTEQGDSAMYLCASSLAGGATEAFFGQGTRLTVV.

This rearrangement joins TRBV12-1 to TRBJ2-7; TRBD1 is the table's D call and was not checked against the DNA. TRBV12-1 has pseudogene status. CDR3 length: 16 amino acids. CDR3 DNA: TGTGCCAGCAGCTACACAAGGGGGCCCTCCGGGCCCGAGCAGTACGTC. Encoded protein: CASSYTRGPSGPEQYV.

This CDR3 reads CASSQVGGSTYEQYF. The CDR3 DNA follows: TGCGCCAGCAGCCAAGTGGGCGGGAGTACCTACGAGCAGTACTTC. This sequence joins TRBV4-3 and TRBJ2-7; 7 bases line up with TRBD2. The V gene end was trimmed by 1 base and the J gene end by 2 bases; junction bases not matched to a gene: 5. Germline V gene sequence: CDR1 LGHNA, CDR2 YSLEER. This CDR3 is built from 15 residues.

The rearrangement links TRBV7-3 to TRBJ2-5; the match to TRBD2 covers 8 bases. V shed 3 bases and J 5 bases; nucleotides not matched to a gene: 8. CDR3 length equals 15 residues. Germline V gene sequence: CDR1 SGHTA, CDR2 FQGTGA. The CDR3 spells CASSFQRGGSETQYF. The CDR3 DNA reads TGTGCCAGCAGCTTTCAACGGGGGGGCTCGGAGACCCAGTACTTC.

The chain links TRBV2 to TRBJ1-1; 8 bases align to TRBD1. The CDR3 is 15 amino acids. After removal of 2 bases from V and 1 base from J, the junction contained 3 bases not matched to a gene. In germline, CDR1 is SNHLY, CDR2 FYNNEI. The CDR3 DNA follows: TGTGCCAGCAGTGAAAACAGGGGGTCGAACACTGAAGCTTTCTTT. Translated, it gives CASSENRGSNTEAFF.

The chain is built from TRBV7-9 and TRBJ2-1; 8 nucleotides match TRBD2. This CDR3 spans 15 amino acids. Germline V gene sequence: CDR1 SEHNR, CDR2 FQNEAQ (reference sequence). Unmatched junction bases numbered 8, after V lost 5 bases and J lost 5 bases. The CDR3 loop is CASSVSGIKDNEQFF. In DNA, the CDR3 is TGTGCCAGCAGCGTTAGCGGGATCAAGGACAATGAGCAGTTCTTC.

The table lists this clone with many counts. This sequence joins TRBV28 and TRBJ2-1; 9 bases map to TRBD2. Germline lookup yields CDR1 MDHEN and CDR2 SYDVKM. CDR3 length: 16 residues. Losses at the gene ends were 1 base for V and 5 bases for J; bases not matched to a gene: 6. CDR3: CASSLSRLAVNNEQFF. The CDR3 bases are TGTGCCAGCAGTTTATCCCGACTAGCGGTGAACAATGAGCAGTTCTTC.

V and J are TRBV12-3 or TRBV12-4 and TRBJ2-2, with D tentatively TRBD2 (5 bases). The CDR3 has 13 amino acids. V dropped 6 bases and J dropped 7 bases, with 12 bases sitting between them. The CDR3 region is CASRFRAGGELFF. CDR3 in DNA: TGTGCCAGCAGGTTTAGGGCGGGCGGGGAGCTGTTTTTT.

The V gene is TRBV30, the J gene TRBJ2-1; 11 positions match TRBD1. The CDR3 covers 17 residues. Trimming took 0 bases from V and 1 from J; bases not matched to a gene: 5. Germline loops: CDR1 GTSNPN, CDR2 SVGIG (reference sequence). CDR3 nucleotide sequence: TGTGCCTGGAGTGTTATAGGACAGGGGGCATCCTACAATGAGCAGTTCTTC. Translation: CAWSVIGQGASYNEQFF.

The chain uses TRBV28 and TRBJ1-1; D may be TRBD1 (6 bases). CDR3 length: 13 amino acids. V lost 6 bases and J 10 bases, leaving 18 bases between the germline ends. CDR1 is MDHEN, CDR2 SYDVKM, per germline. Written as DNA, the CDR3 is TGTGCCAGCAGCCTCCAGGGGAGAGTGGGAGCTTTCTTT. Encoded protein: CASSLQGRVGAFF.

This clone has a handful of counts. The chain recombines TRBV4-1 with TRBJ2-5, with 9 positions matching TRBD1. The J segment lost 5 bases and the V segment lost 4 bases, leaving 5 bases of the junction unmatched. Germline V gene lookup returns CDR1 MGHRA and CDR2 YSYEKL. The CDR3 has 14 residues. CDR3: CASSLGQGMETQYF. The CDR3 bases are TGCGCCAGCAGCCTGGGACAGGGAATGGAGACCCAGTACTTC.

V is TRBV28 and J is TRBJ2-7; 13 bases map to TRBD2. This CDR3 spans 17 amino acids. Germline V gene sequence: CDR1 MDHEN, CDR2 SYDVKM. Trimming removed 5 bases from V and 3 bases from J; junction bases left unmatched: 10. CDR3 sequence reads: CASSPPLAGGSFYEQYV. CDR3 nucleotide sequence: TGTGCCAGCAGTCCCCCACTAGCGGGGGGGAGCTTCTACGAGCAGTACGTC.

The sample holds one count of this clone. The CDR3 DNA sequence: TGCGCCAGCAGCCAGTTCACAGGGTTAGGAGAGACCCAGTACTTC. Translation gives CASSQFTGLGETQYF. The chain carries TRBV4-3 and TRBJ2-5; TRBD1 might be the D (6 bases). Per germline, CDR1 LGHNA and CDR2 YSLEER. Trimming took 3 bases from V and 4 from J, leaving 15 bases between them. The CDR3 sequence is 15 residues long.

The chain recombines TRBV7-9 with TRBJ1-5; no definite D call. The germline V gene encodes CDR1 SEHNR and CDR2 FQNEAQ (reference sequence). The V end was cut by 5 bases, the J end by 4 bases, with 12 bases between. CDR3 size: 14 residues. As DNA, the CDR3 is TGTGCCAGCAGCCCGCGGGAGCAAAATCAGCCCCAGCATTTT. It specifies CASSPREQNQPQHF.

The J gene is TRBJ1-4, the V gene TRBV29-1; D gene uncertain. The CDR3 consists of 11 residues. Germline loops: CDR1 SQVTM, CDR2 ANQGSEA. Trimming shortened V by 6 bases and J by 0 bases, and 2 bases separated the two germline ends. The CDR3: CSVATNEKLFF. DNA for the CDR3: TGCAGCGTCGCAACTAATGAAAAACTGTTTTTT.

V usage is TRBV9 and J usage is TRBJ2-1; possibly TRBD1 for D (5 bases). V gave up 7 bases and J gave up 0 bases, with 20 bases separating them. Per germline, CDR1 SGDLS and CDR2 YYNGEE. The CDR3 is made up of 17 amino acids. The chain's CDR3 is CASALRARVNSYNEQFF. CDR3 nucleotides: TGTGCCAGCGCACTCAGGGCCAGGGTTAACTCCTACAATGAGCAGTTCTTC. Looking up the rest from reference TRBV9 and TRBJ2-1 gives the full variable domain: DSGVTQTPKHLITATGQRVTLRCSPRSGDLSVYWYQQSLDQGLQFLIQYYNGEERAKGNILERFSAQQFPDLHSELNLSSLELGDSALYFCASALRARVNSYNEQFFGPGTRLTVL.

In the case of this clone: The germline gene is not matched at one end of the junction; a read error may be the cause. Written as DNA, the CDR3 is TGCAGCGTCGACAGTTTAGGGCCGCACACCGAAGCTTTCTTT. It translates to CSVDSLGPHTEAFF. The genes are TRBV29-1 and TRBJ1-1, with a tentative D call TRBD1 (5 bases). The V gene's germline CDR1 is SQVTM and CDR2 ANQGSEA. The length of the CDR3 is 14 residues.

The rearrangement uses TRBV28 and TRBJ2-6; TRBD1 matches at 7 bases. Trimming removed 6 bases from V and 4 bases from J; junction bases left unmatched: 9. Germline values: CDR1 MDHEN, CDR2 SYDVKM. The CDR3 runs to 16 residues. The CDR3 nucleotides are TGTGCCAGCAGGGGAGAGGGGGCGCCCGGGGCCAACGTCCTGACTTTC. Amino acid sequence: CASRGEGAPGANVLTF.

The rearrangement links TRBV18 to TRBJ1-4, with a possible D match to TRBD1 (5 bases). Germline V gene lookup returns CDR1 KGHSH and CDR2 LQKENI. The CDR3 consists of 17 residues. Trimming left V 6 bases short and J 2 bases short, with 19 bases between. The CDR3 DNA follows: TGTGCCAGCTCCCCAGATTCCAGGGAAGGGACTAATGAAAAACTGTTTTTT. This codes for CASSPDSREGTNEKLFF.

The chain combines TRBV11-3 with TRBJ2-7; 8 bases agree with TRBD1. V trimming: 5 bases; J trimming: 5 bases; junction bases outside the gene matches: 8. The V gene's germline CDR1 is SGHNT and CDR2 YENEEA. The CDR3 runs to 14 residues. CDR3 nucleotide sequence: TGTGCCAGCAGCCGGGGACAGGTGGATGACGAGCAGTACTTC. It is translated as CASSRGQVDDEQYF.

The chain carries TRBV3-1 (or the pseudogene TRBV3-2) and TRBJ2-3, with TRBD1 as a possible D gene (6 bases). The V gene's germline CDR1 is LGHDT and CDR2 YNNKEL (reference sequence). This CDR3 is 12 amino acids long. Trimming removed 4 bases at V and 7 bases at J, with 9 bases between. The CDR3 region is CASSPTGYTQYF. For the CDR3, the DNA is TGTGCCAGCAGCCCCACAGGGTATACGCAGTATTTT.

The CDR3 is CASSWTGYSPLHF. Here the CDR3 DNA reads TGTGCCAGCAGTTGGACAGGGTATTCACCCCTCCACTTT. V and J are TRBV28 and TRBJ1-6, with 8 nucleotides matching TRBD1. V was pared by 4 bases and J by 8 bases, with 1 base of the junction left unmatched. The CDR3 extends over 13 amino acids. The germline V gene encodes CDR1 MDHEN and CDR2 SYDVKM.